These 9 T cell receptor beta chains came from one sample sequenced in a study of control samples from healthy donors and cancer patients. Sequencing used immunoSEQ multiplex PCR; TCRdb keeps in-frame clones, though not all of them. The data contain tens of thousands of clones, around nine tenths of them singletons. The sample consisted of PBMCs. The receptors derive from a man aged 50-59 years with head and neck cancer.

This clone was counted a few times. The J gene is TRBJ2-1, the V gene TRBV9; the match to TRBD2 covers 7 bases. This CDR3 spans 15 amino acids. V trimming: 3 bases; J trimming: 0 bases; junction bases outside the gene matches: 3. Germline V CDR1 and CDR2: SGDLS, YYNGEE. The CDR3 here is CASSDTSVSYNEQFF. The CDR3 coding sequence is TGTGCCAGCAGCGATACTAGCGTCTCCTACAATGAGCAGTTCTTC.

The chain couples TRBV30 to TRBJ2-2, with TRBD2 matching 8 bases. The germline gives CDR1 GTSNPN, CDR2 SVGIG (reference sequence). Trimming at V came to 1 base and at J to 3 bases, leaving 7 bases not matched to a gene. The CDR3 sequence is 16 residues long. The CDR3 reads CAWSGVGRAYTGELFF. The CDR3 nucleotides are TGTGCCTGGAGTGGTGTCGGGAGGGCCTACACCGGGGAGCTGTTTTTT.

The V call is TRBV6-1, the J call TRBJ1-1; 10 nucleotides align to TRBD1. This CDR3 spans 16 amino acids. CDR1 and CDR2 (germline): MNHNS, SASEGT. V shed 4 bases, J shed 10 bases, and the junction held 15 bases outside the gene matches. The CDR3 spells CASSVLDRGLSGVAFF. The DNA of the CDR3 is TGTGCCAGCAGTGTCCTAGACAGGGGGCTTAGCGGGGTAGCTTTCTTT.

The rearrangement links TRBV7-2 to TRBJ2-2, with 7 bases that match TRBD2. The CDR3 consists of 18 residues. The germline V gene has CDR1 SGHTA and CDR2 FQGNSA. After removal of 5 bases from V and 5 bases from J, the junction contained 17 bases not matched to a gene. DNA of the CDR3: TGTGCCAGCAGCCCCTCCCGTGTGGGGGGGGGTAGTACCGGGGAGCTGTTTTTT. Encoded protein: CASSPSRVGGGSTGELFF.

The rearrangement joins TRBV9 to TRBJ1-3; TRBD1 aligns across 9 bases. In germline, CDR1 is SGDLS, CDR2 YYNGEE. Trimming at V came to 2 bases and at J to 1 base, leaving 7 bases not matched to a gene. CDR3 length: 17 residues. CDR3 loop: CASSVRDRDSSGNTIYF. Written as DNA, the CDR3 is TGTGCCAGCAGCGTTCGGGACAGGGATTCTTCTGGAAACACCATATATTTT.

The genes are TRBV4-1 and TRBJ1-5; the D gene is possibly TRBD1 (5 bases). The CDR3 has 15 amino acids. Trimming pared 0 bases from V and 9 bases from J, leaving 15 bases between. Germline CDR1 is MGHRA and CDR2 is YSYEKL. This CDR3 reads CASSQDIGVRRPQHF. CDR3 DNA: TGCGCCAGCAGCCAAGATATAGGGGTCAGGCGGCCCCAGCATTTT.

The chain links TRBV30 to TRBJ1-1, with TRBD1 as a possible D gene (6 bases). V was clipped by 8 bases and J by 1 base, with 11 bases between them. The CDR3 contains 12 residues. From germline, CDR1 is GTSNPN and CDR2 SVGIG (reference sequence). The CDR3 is CARGHSNTEAFF. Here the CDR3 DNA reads TGTGCCAGGGGACATTCGAACACTGAAGCTTTCTTT.

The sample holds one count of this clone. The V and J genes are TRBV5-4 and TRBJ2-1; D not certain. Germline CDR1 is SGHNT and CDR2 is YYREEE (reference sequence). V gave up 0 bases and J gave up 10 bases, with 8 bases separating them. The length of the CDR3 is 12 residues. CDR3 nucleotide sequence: TGTGCCAGCAGCTTGGGTCGTGGGGAGCAGTTCTTC. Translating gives CASSLGRGEQFF.

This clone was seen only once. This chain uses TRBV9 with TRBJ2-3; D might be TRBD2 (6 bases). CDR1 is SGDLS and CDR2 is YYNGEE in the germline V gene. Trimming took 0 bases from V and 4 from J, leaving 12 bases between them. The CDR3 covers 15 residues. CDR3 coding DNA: TGTGCCAGCAGCGTAGCGGGGGTAGGCGCAGATACGCAGTATTTT. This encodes CASSVAGVGADTQYF. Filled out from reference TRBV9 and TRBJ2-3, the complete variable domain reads DSGVTQTPKHLITATGQRVTLRCSPRSGDLSVYWYQQSLDQGLQFLIQYYNGEERAKGNILERFSAQQFPDLHSELNLSSLELGDSALYFCASSVAGVGADTQYFGPGTRLTVL.